Here is one T cell receptor (beta chain) with its context. The V gene end was trimmed by 2 bases and the J gene end by 2 bases; junction bases not matched to a gene: 11. Germline CDR1 and CDR2: SGHVS and FNYEAQ. The CDR3 spans 17 residues. The data were produced by immunoSEQ multiplex PCR, yet TCRdb's version contains in-frame clones alone and is incomplete. The table shows roughly 170,000 clones, with approximately 84% occurring only once. The sample comes from a study of blood T cell repertoires in COVID-19. The chain uses TRBV7-6 and TRBJ1-2; 7 bases line up with TRBD1. Sequenced: peripheral blood. The receptor comes from a human donor in a cohort sampled during active COVID-19. Written as DNA, the CDR3 is TGTGCCAGCAGCTTAAACCCGCAGGGGGTTTCCAACTATGGCTACACCTTC. Its protein product is CASSLNPQGVSNYGYTF.